These T cell receptor beta chains were read from a single sample in a study of blood T cell repertoires in COVID-19. Profiled with immunoSEQ multiplex PCR; TCRdb holds only in-frame clones, not every one. This table holds hundreds of thousands of clones, approximately 79% found once. Source material: PBMCs or T cells enriched from blood (not recorded which). The origin of the receptors is a man between 25 and 39 years old with acute COVID-19. The CDR3 runs from the conserved cysteine through the conserved F or W. The D gene is left open where the match is weak. For some rows the clone size is stated as once, few or many, or as a class when expanded; others skip it.

cdr3_nt cdr3_aa d_call clone_size cdr3_length j_call v_call
TGCAGTGCTAGAGTAGGAGGGCCCCAGCATTTT CSARVGGPQHF . . 11 TRBJ1-5 TRBV20-1
TGTGCCAGCAGCCAGGACCGGGGGTCTCAGGAGCAGTTCTTC CASSQDRGSQEQFF . . 14 TRBJ2-1 TRBV4-2
TGTGCCAGCAGCACGGACAGGAGGTCTCCAGATACGCAGTATTTT CASSTDRRSPDTQYF TRBD1 . 15 TRBJ2-3 TRBV3-1/TRBV3-2
TGTGCCAGCAGGGGGAAAGGCCGGGACAGGTCCCTCCTTAGCAATCAGCCCCAGCATTTT CASRGKGRDRSLLSNQPQHF TRBD1 . 20 TRBJ1-5 TRBV28
TGTGCCAGCAGTACAGGGGAGGATCTGAAAAAACTGTTTTTT CASSTGEDLKKLFF TRBD1 . 14 TRBJ1-4 TRBV6-5
TGTGCCAGCAGCTTAGGGACTAACACTGAAGCTTTCTTT CASSLGTNTEAFF . . 13 TRBJ1-1 TRBV11-2
TGTGCCAGTAGTGGTGGACAGGCTGGGAATTCACCCCTCCACTTT CASSGGQAGNSPLHF TRBD1 . 15 TRBJ1-6 TRBV19
TGTGCCAGCAGACAAGGGGGGACAGACCAAGCTTTCTTT CASRQGGTDQAFF TRBD1 . 13 TRBJ1-1 TRBV27
TGTGCCAGCTCACGACAGGATGGAAACACCATATATTTT CASSRQDGNTIYF . once 13 TRBJ1-3 TRBV18
TGTGCCAGTAGTCCCACAGGCTTAGCCAAAAACATTCAGTACTTC CASSPTGLAKNIQYF . . 15 TRBJ2-4 TRBV19
TGCGCCAGCAGCCAAGGCCCCGCGTCCAACCTCAAACCCTTT CASSQGPASNLKPF . . 14 TRBJ2-3 TRBV4-1
TGTGCCAGCAGCTTAAACGGTGGCTACACCTTC CASSLNGGYTF . . 11 TRBJ1-2 TRBV7-3
TGTGCCACCAGCAGAGATTTGCTAGCGGGGTCCGGAGAGACCCAGTACTTC CATSRDLLAGSGETQYF TRBD2 . 17 TRBJ2-5 TRBV15